This TCR beta chain was sequenced for a study of blood T cell repertoires in COVID-19 (TCRdb year 2020). For the study in its entirety: Samples covering the acute and convalescent phases of COVID-19 were provided by collaborators in the United States, Italy and Spain. The material from the prospective study consisted of cDNA or gDNA derived from T cells, B-cell-depleted T cells, or PBMCs. Deeply sampled blood TCRbeta repertoires from subjects exposed to, actively infected with, or recovered from COVID-19 were included in the dataset. The repertoires were released in a freely available public database meant as a resource for research on the immune response to SARS-CoV-2. Samples came from the ongoing ImmuneRACE study (first 160 participants) plus 1,254 subjects from 6 global collaborators. A de-identified subject ID, COVID-19 status, age in years and sex were almost always included in the sample metadata. Where available, HLA class I and class II types were obtained from metadata supplied by the sample provider rather than from assay-based typing.

Each collaborating institution followed its own protocols to collect whole blood in K2EDTA tubes. For TCRbeta analysis, collaborator samples were shipped as frozen whole blood, as isolated PBMCs, or as DNA extracted from either sample type. As to this clone: The target of this receptor is not known. No much larger clone exists at a distance of one base, and base qualities are not known.

V is reduced by 7 bases and J by 6 bases, leaving a spacing of 18 bases between them. Taken from the germline V gene, the CDR1 and CDR2 loops are SNHLY and FYNNEI. From the cysteine up to the phenylalanine, the CDR3 has a length of 14 residues. Left in the record is the CDR3 DNA by itself, 42 bases read in frame from the first base. Here is what the overall study found, with its caveats: The amount of clinical and demographic metadata varied by source and participant and was provided uncurated.

The immunoSEQ Assay, a bias-controlled multiplex PCR, was used to amplify TCRbeta CDR3 regions from genomic DNA. The paper's data handling went like this. The number of nucleated cells in each sample was estimated from the amplification of reference gene primers within the assay. Sequence reads were collapsed and filtered to measure the absolute abundance of every unique TCRbeta CDR3 rearrangement. Productive Simpson clonality was computed per sample as the square root of Simpson's diversity index over productive rearrangements. TCRdb's version of the immuneACCESS table is confined to in-frame rearrangements and falls short of the full clone set. An unresolved V gene accounts for under half of the shortfall where checked; the remainder is of unknown origin. The V and J calls and the clone size are those of that table, but D and trimming were determined from the DNA. This sample comprises 200,000 to 300,000 clones, almost 85% of them detected only once. About 4% of the sample lies in the top ten.

The chain uses TRBV2 and TRBJ1-1; a tentative D match to TRBD1 spans 5 bases. Sequencing was performed on peripheral blood. The receptor was isolated from a man aged 50 or older with acute or convalescent COVID-19. The CDR3 in this case is CASKAPGLFSEAFF. The nucleotides are TGTGCCAGCAAGGCACCAGGGCTCTTCTCTGAAGCTTTCTTT. The CDR3, completed at both ends by the reference TRBV2 and TRBJ1-1 genes, gives the full variable domain EPEVTQTPSHQVTQMGQEVILRCVPISNHLYFYWYRQILGQKVEFLVSFYNNEISEKSEIFDDQFSVERPDGSNFTLKIRSTKLEDSAMYFCASKAPGLFSEAFFGQGTRLTVV.